This TCR beta chain was found in a study of read filtering for tumor transcriptome and immune sequencing. The library was built from around 0.4 ug RNA with molecular barcoded adaptors for alpha/delta and beta/gamma chains. TCRdb re-called the reads through MiXCR, storing one row per CDR3 protein. The sample has over 45,000 distinct CDR3 sequences; around 20% are singletons. A note on this clonotype: A much larger clone sits a single nucleotide away, making a read error possible. The missing conserved phenylalanine or tryptophan at the end of this CDR3 makes a read error likely.

The CDR3 consists of 15 residues. V was clipped by 5 bases and J by 5 bases, with 15 bases between them. The germline CDR1 and CDR2 sequences are SEHNR and FQNEAQ (reference sequence). The specimen sequenced was a population of CD138-negative cells sorted from bone marrow. V gene TRBV7-9 combines with J gene TRBJ2-2; D is possibly TRBD1 (5 bases). The clonotype comes from a donor older than 35 with multiple myeloma. The CDR3 DNA is TGTGCCAGCAGCCTTACAGGTTCTCTAACCGGGGAGCTGTTTTCT. The encoded protein is CASSLTGSLTGELFS.